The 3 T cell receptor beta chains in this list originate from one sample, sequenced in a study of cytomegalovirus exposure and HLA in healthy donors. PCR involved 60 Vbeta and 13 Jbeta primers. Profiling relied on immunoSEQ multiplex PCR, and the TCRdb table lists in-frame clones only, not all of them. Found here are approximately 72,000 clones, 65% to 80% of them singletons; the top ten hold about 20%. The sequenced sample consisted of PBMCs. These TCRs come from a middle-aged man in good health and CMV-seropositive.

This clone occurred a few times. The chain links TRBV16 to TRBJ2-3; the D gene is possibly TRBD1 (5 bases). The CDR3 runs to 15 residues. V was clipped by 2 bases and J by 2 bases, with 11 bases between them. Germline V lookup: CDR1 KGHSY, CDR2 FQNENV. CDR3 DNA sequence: TGTGCCAGCAGCCAAGGTCAGGGCTTCACAGATACGCAGTATTTT. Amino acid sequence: CASSQGQGFTDTQYF.

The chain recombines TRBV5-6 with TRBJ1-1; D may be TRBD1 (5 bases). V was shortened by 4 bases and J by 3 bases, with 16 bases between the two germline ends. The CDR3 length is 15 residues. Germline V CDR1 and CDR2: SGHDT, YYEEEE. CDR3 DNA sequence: TGTGCCAGCAGCCCGTGGACACGACTTGACACTGAAGCTTTCTTT. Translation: CASSPWTRLDTEAFF.

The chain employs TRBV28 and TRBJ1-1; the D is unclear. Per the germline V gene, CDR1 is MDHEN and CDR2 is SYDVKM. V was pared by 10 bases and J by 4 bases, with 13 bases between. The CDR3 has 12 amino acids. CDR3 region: CATLESITEAFF. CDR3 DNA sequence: TGTGCCACCCTGGAGTCGATCACTGAAGCTTTCTTT.